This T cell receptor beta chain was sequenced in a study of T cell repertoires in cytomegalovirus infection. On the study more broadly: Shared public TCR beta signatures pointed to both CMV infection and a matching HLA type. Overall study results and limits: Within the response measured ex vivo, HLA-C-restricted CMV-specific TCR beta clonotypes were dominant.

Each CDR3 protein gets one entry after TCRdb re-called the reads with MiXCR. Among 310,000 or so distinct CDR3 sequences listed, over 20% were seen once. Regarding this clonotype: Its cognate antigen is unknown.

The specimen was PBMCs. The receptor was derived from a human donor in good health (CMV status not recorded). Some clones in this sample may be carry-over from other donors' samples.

This CDR3 reads CASSGTLDTQYF. DNA of the CDR3: TGCGCCAGCAGCGGGACTCTGGATACGCAGTATTTT. This chain links TRBV10-2 with TRBJ2-3; tentatively, D is TRBD2 (6 bases). Per the germline V gene, CDR1 is WSHSY and CDR2 is SAAADI. Trimming took 6 bases from V and 6 from J, leaving 10 bases between them. The CDR3 totals 12 residues.